These 8 T cell receptor beta chains share one sample of origin, sequenced in a study of shared clonotypes between healthy human individuals. The repertoire was sequenced with immunoSEQ multiplex PCR; TCRdb's copy has only in-frame clones and lacks some. Of some 2 million clones detected, 85% to 95% appear once; the ten largest clones hold more than 0.1%. Sequencing input: naive CD4+ T cells sorted from blood. The subset was: CD45RA+ positively selected. The receptors come from a man younger than 35 in good health.

The chain links TRBV30 to TRBJ1-5; possible D gene TRBD1, 5 bases. The V gene's germline CDR1 is GTSNPN and CDR2 SVGIG (reference sequence). With 2 bases removed from V and 6 bases from J, the gap between germline ends came to 11 bases. This CDR3 has 13 amino acids. As DNA, the CDR3 is TGTGCCTGGAGTACGGGGGAATTTCAGCCCCAGCATTTT. Amino acids: CAWSTGEFQPQHF.

The chain links TRBV28 to TRBJ1-1; D not certain. The V and J ends lost 1 base and 8 bases respectively, with 11 bases between them. This CDR3 comprises 13 residues. Looked up from germline, CDR1 is MDHEN and CDR2 is SYDVKM. The CDR3 DNA reads as TGTGCCAGCAGTTTATCCCTGCCGGGGGAAGCTTTCTTT. This encodes CASSLSLPGEAFF. The whole variable domain, remainder taken from reference TRBV28 and TRBJ1-1, is DVKVTQSSRYLVKRTGEKVFLECVQDMDHENMFWYRQDPGLGLRLIYFSYDVKMKEKGDIPEGYSVSREKKERFSLILESASTNQTSMYLCASSLSLPGEAFFGQGTRLTVV.

V gene TRBV10-3 combines with J gene TRBJ2-2; D tentatively reads TRBD1 or TRBD2 (5 bases each). This CDR3 contains 12 residues. Germline lookup yields CDR1 ENHRY and CDR2 SYGVKD. Trimming cost V 6 bases and J 5 bases, with 7 bases left between them. The CDR3 sequence: CAIRGETGELFF. CDR3 nucleotide sequence: TGTGCCATCAGAGGGGAGACCGGGGAGCTGTTTTTT.

The count of this clone is one. The chain recombines TRBV6-5 with TRBJ2-5; 8 bases are a match to TRBD2. This CDR3 comprises 15 residues. V was clipped by 4 bases and J by 5 bases; unmatched bases: 9. The germline V gene has CDR1 MNHEY and CDR2 SVGAGI. As DNA, the CDR3 is TGTGCCAGCAGTTCCGCCGGGGGGGCCCGGGAGACCCAGTACTTC. Residues: CASSSAGGARETQYF.

DNA for the CDR3: TGTGCCAGCAGCCCCGCGAGGGGGGTAGAGACCCAGTACTTC. Translation: CASSPARGVETQYF. This rearrangement joins TRBV6-5 to TRBJ2-5; possibly TRBD1 or TRBD2 for D (6 bases each). The CDR3 extends over 14 amino acids. The V end was cut by 6 bases, the J end by 4 bases, with 15 bases between. Looked up from germline, CDR1 is MNHEY and CDR2 is SVGAGI.

The chain recombines TRBV6-6 with TRBJ1-3, with D possibly matching TRBD1 (5 bases). Per the germline V gene, CDR1 is MNHNY and CDR2 is SVGAGI (reference sequence). CDR3 size: 16 residues. V dropped 5 bases and J dropped 0 bases, with 14 bases sitting between them. CDR3 sequence reads: CASSDYEGFSGNTIYF. The CDR3 DNA is TGTGCCAGCAGTGACTATGAGGGGTTCTCTGGAAACACCATATATTTT.

The chain's CDR3 is CASSLALPGQVREQYF. CDR3 in DNA: TGTGCCAGCAGCTTGGCCCTACCGGGACAGGTACGCGAGCAGTACTTC. The chain carries TRBV11-2 and TRBJ2-7; 8 bases are a match to TRBD1. The CDR3 length is 16 residues. Trimming at V came to 3 bases and at J to 6 bases, leaving 13 bases not matched to a gene. Per germline, CDR1 SGHAT and CDR2 FQNNGV.

This CDR3 is CASSPWSSGDRTDTQYF. The DNA for the CDR3 is TGTGCCAGCAGCCCGTGGAGTAGCGGGGACCGCACAGATACGCAGTATTTT. The J gene is TRBJ2-3, the V gene TRBV5-6; TRBD2 matches at 8 bases. V trimming: 4 bases; J trimming: 1 base; junction bases outside the gene matches: 11. The CDR3 runs 17 residues. Germline V gene lookup returns CDR1 SGHDT and CDR2 YYEEEE.